The 18 T cell receptor beta chains given below trace back to one sample, sequenced in a study of blood T cells in healthy people across ages. Together with a sample-barcoded 5' primer, a J-beta primer mix was included in a second PCR lasting about 7 to 12 cycles. Via MiXCR, TCRdb re-called the 5' RACE reads, giving one row per CDR3 protein. This sample has 1 million to 1.2 million distinct CDR3 sequences, with 35% to 40% found just once. The source material was blood. These TCRs come from a man younger than 35 in good health.

This clonotype has ten or more counts. The chain combines TRBV9 with TRBJ2-7; TRBD2 agrees at 10 bases. Germline CDR1 reads SGDLS; CDR2 reads YYNGEE. This CDR3 has 15 amino acids. J was trimmed by 0 bases and V by 4 bases; bases with no gene match: 4. CDR3 nucleotide sequence: TGTGCCAGCAGCAGGACTAGCGGTACCTCCTACGAGCAGTACTTC. As protein: CASSRTSGTSYEQYF.

This clonotype was counted between two and nine times. This sequence joins TRBV12-3 or TRBV12-4 and TRBJ2-3; the D gene is possibly TRBD2 (6 bases). Trimming took off 3 bases at V and 3 bases at J, with 13 bases between the two ends. This CDR3 contains 15 residues. DNA of the CDR3: TGTGCCAGCAGTTTGCGTTGGAGGGTAACAGATACGCAGTATTTT. It specifies CASSLRWRVTDTQYF.

The chain uses TRBV6-2 or TRBV6-3 and TRBJ2-7; 12 positions agree with TRBD1. The CDR3 has 19 residues. The ends lost 4 bases at V and 5 bases at J; junction bases unmatched: 18. Germline V gene sequence: CDR1 MNHEY, CDR2 SVGEGT. CDR3 sequence: CASSSPIIRDRGRSDEQYF. For the CDR3, the DNA is TGTGCCAGCAGTTCCCCAATAATCCGGGACAGGGGGCGTTCCGACGAGCAGTACTTC.

The table lists this clonotype with a few counts. The rearrangement joins TRBV10-3 to TRBJ2-6; D gene unclear. This CDR3 comprises 16 residues. The V and J ends lost 3 bases and 0 bases respectively, with 9 bases between them. CDR1 ENHRY and CDR2 SYGVKD come from the germline V gene. For the CDR3, the DNA is TGTGCCATCAGTGACCAGGCCAGCTCTGGGGCCAACGTCCTGACTTTC. This encodes CAISDQASSGANVLTF.

The chain carries TRBV4-3 and TRBJ2-5; D not certain. This CDR3 region has 14 residues. The germline CDR1 and CDR2 sequences are LGHNA and YSLEER. The V end lost 4 bases, the J end lost 11 bases, and 20 bases lay between the germline ends. The CDR3 region has the DNA TGCGCCAGCAGCCTGGTGACACTTACGGATGAGCAGTACTTC. This encodes CASSLVTLTDEQYF.

A few counts support this clonotype. The chain is built from TRBV6-2 or TRBV6-3 and TRBJ1-5; D possibly corresponds to TRBD1 (5 bases). The ends were cut back, 7 bases at V and 1 base at J, with 17 bases in the middle. CDR1 and CDR2 from the germline V gene are MNHEY and SVGEGT. The CDR3 sequence is 16 residues long. This CDR3 is CASTDRGYGSNQPQHF. DNA of the CDR3: TGTGCCAGCACCGACCGGGGGTACGGGAGCAATCAGCCCCAGCATTTT.

The chain uses TRBV9 and TRBJ2-7; D is possibly TRBD1 (6 bases). The CDR3 covers 16 residues. The V gene's germline CDR1 is SGDLS and CDR2 YYNGEE. Between the trimmed V and J ends, which lost 4 bases and 0 bases, there was a span of 17 bases. The CDR3 is CASSPQGQTNSYEQYF. The CDR3, as DNA: TGTGCCAGCAGCCCCCAGGGGCAGACCAACTCCTACGAGCAGTACTTC.

The chain employs TRBV3-1 and TRBJ1-2; D remains unclear. With 3 bases removed from V and 1 base from J, the gap between germline ends came to 9 bases. The CDR3 sequence is 14 residues long. Germline assignment: CDR1 LGHDT and CDR2 YNNKEL (reference sequence). The CDR3: CASSHRSDNYGYTF. Here the CDR3 DNA reads TGTGCCAGCAGCCACAGGTCGGATAACTATGGCTACACCTTC. Using reference TRBV3-1 and TRBJ1-2 for the parts outside the CDR3, the full variable domain is DTAVSQTPKYLVTQMGNDKSIKCEQNLGHDTMYWYKQDSKKFLKIMFSYNNKELIINETVPNRFSPKSPDKAHLNLHINSLELGDSAVYFCASSHRSDNYGYTFGSGTRLTVV.

The genes are TRBV11-2 and TRBJ1-2; the D is unclear. V gave up 5 bases and J gave up 4 bases, with 17 bases separating them. Germline V gene data show CDR1 as SGHAT and CDR2 as FQNNGV. This CDR3 region has 15 residues. The CDR3 DNA is TGTGCCAGCAGCCCTCCGGGCAGTTCATTCTATGGCTACACCTTC. It encodes CASSPPGSSFYGYTF.

This clonotype has a handful of counts. V and J are TRBV7-9 and TRBJ2-7; D gene uncertain. V was shortened by 2 bases and J by 5 bases, with 13 bases between the two germline ends. In germline, CDR1 is SEHNR, CDR2 FQNEAQ (reference sequence). The CDR3 extends over 14 amino acids. This CDR3 reads CASSLFAGLHEQYF. The DNA for the CDR3 is TGTGCCAGCAGCTTATTTGCAGGCCTCCACGAGCAGTACTTC. The variable domain in full, completed from reference TRBV7-9 and TRBJ2-7, reads DTGVSQNPRHKITKRGQNVTFRCDPISEHNRLYWYRQTLGQGPEFLTYFQNEAQLEKSRLLSDRFSAERPKGSFSTLEIQRTEQGDSAMYLCASSLFAGLHEQYFGPGTRLTVT.

V is TRBV20-1 and J is TRBJ2-1; 10 positions agree with TRBD2. The J call may be faulty, since TRBJ2-7 better matches the DNA end. Per germline, CDR1 DFQATT and CDR2 SNEGSKA (reference sequence). This CDR3 contains 17 residues. The CDR3 coding sequence is TGCAGTGCTAGAGACGACGTACTAGCGGGGCCATACAATGAGCAGTACTTC. This encodes CSARDDVLAGPYNEQYF.

V is TRBV4-3 and J is TRBJ2-7, with TRBD1 matching over 7 bases. V was clipped by 3 bases and J by 1 base; unmatched bases: 9. Germline V lookup: CDR1 LGHNA, CDR2 YSLEER. The CDR3 is made up of 16 amino acids. This CDR3 reads CASSQVPTGFSYEQYF. Here the CDR3 DNA reads TGCGCCAGCAGCCAGGTCCCGACAGGGTTTTCCTACGAGCAGTACTTC.

This clonotype has only a few counts. The V call is TRBV9, the J call TRBJ2-2; D unresolved. V was cut by 4 bases and J by 1 base, with 14 bases left in between. This CDR3 is 16 amino acids long. CDR1 is SGDLS, CDR2 YYNGEE, per germline. For the CDR3, the DNA is TGTGCCAGCAGCCCGCGCTCGCTAGTGAACACCGGGGAGCTGTTTTTT. This translates into CASSPRSLVNTGELFF. The entire variable domain, with the rest obtained from reference TRBV9 and TRBJ2-2, is as follows: DSGVTQTPKHLITATGQRVTLRCSPRSGDLSVYWYQQSLDQGLQFLIQYYNGEERAKGNILERFSAQQFPDLHSELNLSSLELGDSALYFCASSPRSLVNTGELFFGEGSRLTVL.

The rearrangement joins TRBV2 to TRBJ1-1; D may be TRBD1 (5 bases). Per the germline V gene, CDR1 is SNHLY and CDR2 is FYNNEI. CDR3 length equals 13 residues. V was shortened by 5 bases and J by 2 bases, with 9 bases between the two germline ends. CDR3 sequence: CASSRTINTEAFF. The DNA of the CDR3 is TGTGCCAGCAGTCGGACAATTAACACTGAAGCTTTCTTT.

The chain recombines TRBV7-9 with TRBJ1-1; TRBD1 is a possible D gene (5 bases). Per germline, CDR1 SEHNR and CDR2 FQNEAQ (reference sequence). The V and J ends lost 4 bases and 1 base respectively, with 13 bases between them. The CDR3 is made up of 15 amino acids. The CDR3 region has the DNA TGTGCCAGCAGCTCAATGGACATACCGAACACTGAAGCTTTCTTT. The encoded protein is CASSSMDIPNTEAFF.

The genes are TRBV4-3 and TRBJ1-2; a possible D gene is TRBD1 (6 bases). Trimming cost V 4 bases and J 8 bases, with 17 bases left between them. CDR1 LGHNA and CDR2 YSLEER come from the germline V gene. This CDR3 contains 14 residues. CDR3 region: CASSRGIGGTGYTF. In DNA, the CDR3 is TGCGCCAGCAGCCGCGGAATCGGGGGGACAGGCTACACCTTC.

The chain uses TRBV20-1 and TRBJ2-4; the D is unclear. Germline-derived CDR1 and CDR2 are DFQATT and SNEGSKA (reference sequence). CDR3 length: 14 residues. The V end was cut by 3 bases, the J end by 0 bases, with 9 bases between. DNA for the CDR3: TGCAGTGCTAGGAACCATTTAGCCAAAAACATTCAGTACTTC. It translates to CSARNHLAKNIQYF.

The chain recombines TRBV20-1 with TRBJ1-1, with TRBD1 identical over 8 bases. J lost 5 bases, V lost 3 bases, and 8 bases had no gene match. From germline, CDR1 is DFQATT and CDR2 SNEGSKA (reference sequence). This CDR3 is 14 amino acids long. The chain's CDR3 is CSARKTGERTEAFF. DNA for the CDR3: TGCAGTGCTAGGAAGACAGGGGAGAGGACTGAAGCTTTCTTT.